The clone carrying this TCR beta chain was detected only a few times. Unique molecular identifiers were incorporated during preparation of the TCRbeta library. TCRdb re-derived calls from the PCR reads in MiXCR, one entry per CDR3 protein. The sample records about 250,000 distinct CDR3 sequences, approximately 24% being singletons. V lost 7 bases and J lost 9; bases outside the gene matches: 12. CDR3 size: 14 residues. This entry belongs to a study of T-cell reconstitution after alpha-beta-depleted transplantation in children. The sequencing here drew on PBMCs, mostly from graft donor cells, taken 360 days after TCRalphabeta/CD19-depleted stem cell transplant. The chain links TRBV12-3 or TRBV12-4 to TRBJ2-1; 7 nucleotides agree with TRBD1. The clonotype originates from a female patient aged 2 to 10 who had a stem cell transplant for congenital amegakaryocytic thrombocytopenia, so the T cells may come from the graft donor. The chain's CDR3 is CASNPTGTRGEQFF. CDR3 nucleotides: TGTGCCAGCAACCCGACAGGGACCCGGGGTGAGCAGTTCTTC.